These 21 T cell receptor beta chains came from one sample sequenced in a study of T-cell memory formation after mild COVID-19. MiXCR was run by TCRdb on the 5' RACE reads, yielding one entry per CDR3 protein. Here the sample spans approximately 390,000 distinct CDR3 sequences, 16% being singletons. Sequenced material: PBMCs or a T cell subset sorted from them (not recorded which). The origin of the receptors is a man aged 18 to 29 who had mild COVID-19 (a few samples of this study predate the infection). Cell type and time point are not known.

This clonotype was seen many times. The chain has TRBV4-1 and TRBJ1-2, with D tentatively TRBD1 (5 bases). Trimming took 2 bases from V and 6 from J, leaving 19 bases between them. The CDR3 totals 16 residues. Germline loops: CDR1 MGHRA, CDR2 YSYEKL. This chain's CDR3 is CASSQIIGLGRDGYTF. The CDR3 bases are TGCGCCAGCAGCCAAATAATTGGACTGGGGCGGGATGGCTACACCTTC.

This clonotype was seen more than once but under ten times. The chain links TRBV24-1 to TRBJ2-3; 10 nucleotides agree with TRBD2. After removal of 4 bases from V and 5 bases from J, the junction contained 8 bases not matched to a gene. Germline CDR1 is KGHDR and CDR2 is SFDVKD. The CDR3 is 16 residues long. CDR3 in DNA: TGTGCCACCAGTGACGCCAGCGGGGGGGCTGGAGATACGCAGTATTTT. This translates into CATSDASGGAGDTQYF.

The V call is TRBV7-2, the J call TRBJ1-2; possible D gene TRBD1, 5 bases. The CDR3 is 13 amino acids. Germline loops: CDR1 SGHTA, CDR2 FQGNSA. V lost 5 bases, J lost 4 bases, and 11 bases lay in between. CDR3 in amino acids: CASSDVGVYGYTF. The CDR3 DNA sequence: TGTGCCAGCAGCGACGTGGGGGTCTATGGCTACACCTTC.

This clonotype was counted between two and nine times. The chain combines TRBV5-8 with TRBJ1-5; 8 nucleotides agree with TRBD1. V lost 4 bases and J lost 5; bases outside the gene matches: 5. Germline CDR1 is SGHTS and CDR2 is YDEGEE. The CDR3 length is 14 residues. CDR3 bases: TGTGCCAGCAGCCAAGGGACAGGCGATCAGCCCCAGCATTTT. This codes for CASSQGTGDQPQHF. Full variable domain (missing parts from reference TRBV5-8 and TRBJ1-5): EAGVTQSPTHLIKTRGQQATLRCSPISGHTSVYWYQQALGLGLQFLLWYDEGEERNRGNFPPRFSGRQFPNYSSELNVNALELEDSALYLCASSQGTGDQPQHFGDGTRLSIL.

V gene TRBV5-1 combines with J gene TRBJ2-3; a weak D match, TRBD1 (6 bases). This CDR3 spans 15 amino acids. Germline V gene sequence: CDR1 SGHRS, CDR2 YFSETQ. V was clipped by 0 bases and J by 2 bases, with 10 bases between them. The CDR3 coding sequence is TGCGCCAGCAGCTTGGTGGGGACACACACAGATACGCAGTATTTT. Its protein is CASSLVGTHTDTQYF.

This clonotype has a handful of counts. The J gene is TRBJ2-7, the V gene TRBV2; D is uncertain. V was shortened by 3 bases and J by 2 bases, with 11 bases between the two germline ends. CDR3 size: 14 residues. Germline V gene data show CDR1 as SNHLY and CDR2 as FYNNEI. The CDR3: CASSEGHSTYEQYF. CDR3 nucleotide sequence: TGTGCCAGCAGTGAGGGCCATTCTACCTACGAGCAGTACTTC.

The chain's CDR3 is CASRERGGYTF. CDR3 sequence (DNA): TGTGCCAGCAGAGAGAGGGGTGGCTACACCTTC. The rearrangement links TRBV6-5 to TRBJ1-2, with a weak D call TRBD1 (5 bases). The CDR3 sequence is 11 residues long. The germline V and J ends were trimmed by 6 bases and 7 bases, with 9 bases remaining between them. The germline gives CDR1 MNHEY, CDR2 SVGAGI.

This clonotype was seen more than once but under ten times. J is TRBJ2-1 and V is TRBV6-2 or TRBV6-3, with 7 nucleotides matching TRBD1. Germline loops: CDR1 MNHEY, CDR2 SVGEGT. There are 14 residues in the CDR3. Trimming removed 5 bases from V and 6 bases from J; junction bases left unmatched: 7. The CDR3 coding sequence is TGTGCCAGCAGTATCCGGGGACAGCTCAATGAGCAGTTCTTC. This sequence encodes CASSIRGQLNEQFF.

J is TRBJ2-7 and V is TRBV27, with D unclear. The CDR3 has 15 amino acids. The germline V and J ends were trimmed by 0 bases and 2 bases, with 11 bases remaining between them. Germline CDR1 and CDR2: MNHEY and SMNVEV (reference sequence). The CDR3: CASSLSEEQTYEQYF. In nucleotides, the CDR3 is TGTGCCAGCAGTTTATCGGAAGAGCAGACCTACGAGCAGTACTTC.

The genes are TRBV7-2 and TRBJ2-3; no clear D gene. The germline CDR1 and CDR2 sequences are SGHTA and FQGNSA. The length of the CDR3 is 15 residues. Trimming removed 5 bases at V and 3 bases at J, with 15 bases between. CDR3 loop: CASSRTRLGTDTQYF. The CDR3 DNA sequence: TGTGCCAGCAGCCGAACCAGGCTAGGGACAGATACGCAGTATTTT.

The chain employs TRBV20-1 and TRBJ1-5; D is possibly TRBD1 (6 bases). Germline V CDR1 and CDR2: DFQATT, SNEGSKA (reference sequence). Trimming took 2 bases from V and 5 from J, leaving 7 bases between them. This CDR3 region has 12 residues. CDR3: CSARRQDQPQHF. CDR3 nucleotides: TGCAGTGCTAGACGACAGGATCAGCCCCAGCATTTT.

The chain recombines TRBV11-2 with TRBJ2-5; 7 nucleotides line up with TRBD2. V trimming: 5 bases; J trimming: 2 bases; junction bases outside the gene matches: 8. Germline-derived CDR1 and CDR2 are SGHAT and FQNNGV. There are 15 residues in the CDR3. CDR3: CASSQAAGEQETQYF. As DNA, the CDR3 is TGTGCCAGCAGCCAGGCCGCGGGGGAGCAAGAGACCCAGTACTTC. Drawing the rest from reference TRBV11-2 and TRBJ2-5, the complete variable domain is EAGVAQSPRYKIIEKRQSVAFWCNPISGHATLYWYQQILGQGPKLLIQFQNNGVVDDSQLPKDRFSAERLKGVDSTLKIQPAKLEDSAVYLCASSQAAGEQETQYFGPGTRLLVL.

The chain uses TRBV20-1 and TRBJ2-3; 7 positions agree with TRBD2. Germline CDR1 and CDR2: DFQATT and SNEGSKA (reference sequence). The J segment lost 3 bases and the V segment lost 5 bases, leaving 11 bases of the junction unmatched. The CDR3 totals 15 residues. CDR3 loop: CSARRTRSGTDTQYF. The CDR3, as DNA: TGCAGTGCTCGAAGGACTAGAAGTGGTACAGATACGCAGTATTTT.

Only a few counts were recorded for this clonotype. The chain recombines TRBV11-1 with TRBJ2-4, with 7 nucleotides matching TRBD1. The J segment lost 3 bases and the V segment lost 6 bases, leaving 11 bases of the junction unmatched. The CDR3 is 16 amino acids. Germline V lookup: CDR1 SGHAT, CDR2 FQDESV (reference sequence). CDR3 sequence reads: CASRADVGTVKNIQYF. The CDR3 DNA is TGTGCCAGCAGGGCAGACGTCGGGACAGTCAAAAACATTCAGTACTTC.

The chain employs TRBV20-1 and TRBJ1-5, with no clear D. Trimming removed 0 bases from V and 4 bases from J, with 19 bases in between. CDR1 is DFQATT and CDR2 is SNEGSKA in the germline V gene (reference sequence). The CDR3 is made up of 17 amino acids. In DNA form, the CDR3 reads TGCAGTGCTAGAGATATACCGGGCCCTAGCTCTAATCAGCCCCAGCATTTT. Translated, it gives CSARDIPGPSSNQPQHF.

The gene calls are TRBV3-1 and TRBJ2-5, with D possibly being TRBD2 (6 bases). The CDR3 sequence is 17 residues long. V lost 0 bases and J 5 bases, leaving 19 bases between the germline ends. Germline CDR1 LGHDT, CDR2 YNNKEL (reference sequence). The CDR3 region is CASSQESSGEPGETQYF. The CDR3 nucleotides read TGTGCCAGCAGCCAAGAATCTTCGGGGGAGCCTGGGGAGACCCAGTACTTC.

The V call is TRBV12-5, the J call TRBJ2-3; TRBD2 aligns across 9 bases. Germline assignment: CDR1 LGHNT and CDR2 FRNRAP. This CDR3 region has 14 residues. V gave up 5 bases and J gave up 5 bases; unmatched junction bases: 5. DNA of the CDR3: TGTGCTAGTGGTCCGGGACTAGCCGGAGATACGCAGTATTTT. Its translation is CASGPGLAGDTQYF.

This clonotype has a single count. V usage is TRBV18 and J usage is TRBJ1-3; D gene ambiguous. The V gene's germline CDR1 is KGHSH and CDR2 LQKENI. The CDR3 runs to 16 residues. Trimming stripped 3 bases from V and 0 bases from J, with 12 bases between. The CDR3, as DNA: TGTGCCAGCTCACCCTTCGACGGTTCCTCTGGAAACACCATATATTTT. Amino acids: CASSPFDGSSGNTIYF.

This clonotype was observed at least ten times. The chain combines TRBV5-1 with TRBJ2-7; the D call may be TRBD1 or TRBD2 (5 bases each). Trimming removed 0 bases at V and 7 bases at J, with 23 bases between. This CDR3 is built from 17 residues. Germline V gene lookup returns CDR1 SGHRS and CDR2 YFSETQ. CDR3 region: CASSLGQLGDVVGEQYV. In DNA, the CDR3 is TGCGCCAGCAGCTTGGGGCAGCTGGGGGACGTCGTTGGGGAGCAGTACGTC.

This clonotype has ten or more counts. V gene TRBV7-2 combines with J gene TRBJ1-1; TRBD1 matches at 7 bases. CDR3 length: 14 residues. Unmatched junction bases numbered 14, after V lost 4 bases and J lost 12 bases. The germline V gene encodes CDR1 SGHTA and CDR2 FQGNSA. The CDR3 DNA is TGTGCCAGCAGCTCGCAGGGGGGATCAGGAGCGACTTTCTTT. Translating gives CASSSQGGSGATFF.

The chain recombines TRBV5-1 with TRBJ2-7; D remains ambiguous. The V end lost 0 bases, the J end lost 1 base, and 11 bases lay between the germline ends. This CDR3 is 15 amino acids long. CDR1 and CDR2 from the germline V gene are SGHRS and YFSETQ. The CDR3 sequence: CASSLGDTLSYEQYF. In DNA form, the CDR3 reads TGCGCCAGCAGCTTGGGAGACACACTATCCTACGAGCAGTACTTC.